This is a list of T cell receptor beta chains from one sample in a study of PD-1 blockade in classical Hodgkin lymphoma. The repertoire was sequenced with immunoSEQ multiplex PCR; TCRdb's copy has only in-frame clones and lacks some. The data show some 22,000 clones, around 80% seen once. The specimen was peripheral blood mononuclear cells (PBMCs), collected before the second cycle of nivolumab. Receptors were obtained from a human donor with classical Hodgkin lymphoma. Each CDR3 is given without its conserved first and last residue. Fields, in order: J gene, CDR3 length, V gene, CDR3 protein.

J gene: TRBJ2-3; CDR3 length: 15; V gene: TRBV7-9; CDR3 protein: ASSRTSGLAGGDTQY
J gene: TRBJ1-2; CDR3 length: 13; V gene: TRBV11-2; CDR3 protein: ASSLVEALTYGYT
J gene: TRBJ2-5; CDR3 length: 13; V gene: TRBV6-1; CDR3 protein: ASSGAPRGPETQY
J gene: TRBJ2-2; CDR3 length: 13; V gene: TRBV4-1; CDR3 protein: ASSQATSYTGELF
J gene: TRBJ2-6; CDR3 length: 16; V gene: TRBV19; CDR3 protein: ASSINRGHFSGANVLT
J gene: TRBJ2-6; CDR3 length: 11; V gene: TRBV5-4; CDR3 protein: ASSIHGANVLT
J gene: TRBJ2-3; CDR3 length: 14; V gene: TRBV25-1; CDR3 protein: ASSEGADRRTDTQY
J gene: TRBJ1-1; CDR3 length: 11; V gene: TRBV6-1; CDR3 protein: ASRLGWGTEAF
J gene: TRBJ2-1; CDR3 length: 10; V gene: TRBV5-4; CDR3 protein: ASSSYIDEQF
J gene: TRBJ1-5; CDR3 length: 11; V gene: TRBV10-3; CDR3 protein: AISGQGHQPQH
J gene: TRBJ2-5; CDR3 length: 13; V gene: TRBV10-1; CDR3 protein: ASSESISREETQY
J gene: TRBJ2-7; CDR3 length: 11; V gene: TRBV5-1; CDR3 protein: ASSLAPIYEQY
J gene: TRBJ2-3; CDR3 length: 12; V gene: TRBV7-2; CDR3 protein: ASSSTGNTDTQY
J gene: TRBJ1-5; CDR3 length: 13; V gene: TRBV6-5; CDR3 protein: ASSRDRVSNQPQH
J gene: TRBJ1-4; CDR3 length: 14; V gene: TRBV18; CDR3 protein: ASSLRSGTANEKLF
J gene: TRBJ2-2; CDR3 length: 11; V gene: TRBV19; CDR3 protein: ASSFWVVGELF
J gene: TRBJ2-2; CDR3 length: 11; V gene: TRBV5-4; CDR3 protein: ASSRTSAGELF
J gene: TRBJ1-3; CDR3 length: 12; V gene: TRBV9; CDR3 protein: ASSVAGTGNTIY
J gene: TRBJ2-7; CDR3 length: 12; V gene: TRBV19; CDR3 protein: ASQLRTGQREQY
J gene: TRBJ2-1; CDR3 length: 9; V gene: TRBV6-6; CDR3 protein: ASSVAGPQF
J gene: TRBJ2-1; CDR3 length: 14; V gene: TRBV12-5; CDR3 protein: ASGRTSGIGDNEQF
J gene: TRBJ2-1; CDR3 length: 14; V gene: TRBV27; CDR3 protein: ASSSTDGTNYNEQF
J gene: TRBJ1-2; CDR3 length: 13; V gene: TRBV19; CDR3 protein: ASTIQGAQVYGYT
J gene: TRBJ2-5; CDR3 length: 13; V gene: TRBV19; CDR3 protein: ASSTPGGPQETQY
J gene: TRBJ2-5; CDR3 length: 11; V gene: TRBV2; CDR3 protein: ASNQQGWETQY
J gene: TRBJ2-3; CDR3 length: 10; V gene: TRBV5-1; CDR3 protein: AAGREGDTQY
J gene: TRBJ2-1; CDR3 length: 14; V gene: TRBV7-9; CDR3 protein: ASSPPGLVSGNEQF
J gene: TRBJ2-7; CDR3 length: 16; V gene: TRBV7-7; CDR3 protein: ASSRYPSSAGFSYEQY
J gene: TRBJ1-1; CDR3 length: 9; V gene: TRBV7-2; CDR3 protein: ASTPTSIAF
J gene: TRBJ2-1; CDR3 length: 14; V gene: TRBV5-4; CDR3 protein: ASSLAAGLGYNEQF
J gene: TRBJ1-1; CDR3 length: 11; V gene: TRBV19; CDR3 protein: ASSIDRDTEAF
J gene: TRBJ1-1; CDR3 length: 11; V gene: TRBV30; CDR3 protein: AQGGQGGTEAF
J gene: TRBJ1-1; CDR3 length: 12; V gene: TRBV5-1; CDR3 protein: ASSLGKTGTEAF
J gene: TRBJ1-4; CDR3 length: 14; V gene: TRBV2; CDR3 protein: ASSQGYTATNEKLF
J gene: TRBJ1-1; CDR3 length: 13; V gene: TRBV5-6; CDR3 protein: ASSLRHTQNTEAF
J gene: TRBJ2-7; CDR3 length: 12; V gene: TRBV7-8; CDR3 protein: ASSTEVGSYEQY
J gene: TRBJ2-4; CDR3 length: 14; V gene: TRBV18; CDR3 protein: ASSPTSTVTKNIQY
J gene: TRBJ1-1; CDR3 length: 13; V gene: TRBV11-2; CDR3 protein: ASSRAGTANTEAF
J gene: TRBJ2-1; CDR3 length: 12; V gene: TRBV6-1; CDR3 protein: ASSSGVPMGEQF
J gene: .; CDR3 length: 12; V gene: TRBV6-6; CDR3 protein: ASSRDRLSYEQY
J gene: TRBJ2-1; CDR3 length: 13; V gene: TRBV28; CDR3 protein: ASSFPTGAYNEQF
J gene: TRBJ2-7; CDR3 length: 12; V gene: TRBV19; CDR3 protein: ASSMLAGLDEQY
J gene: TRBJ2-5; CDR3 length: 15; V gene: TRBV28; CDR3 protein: ASKKGVWVGIMETQY
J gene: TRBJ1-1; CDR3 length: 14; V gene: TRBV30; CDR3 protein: AWSATGFRMNTEAF
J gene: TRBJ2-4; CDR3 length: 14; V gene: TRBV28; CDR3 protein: ASTPPGQLAKNIQY
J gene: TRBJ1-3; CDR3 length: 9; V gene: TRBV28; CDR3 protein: ASSLRNTIY
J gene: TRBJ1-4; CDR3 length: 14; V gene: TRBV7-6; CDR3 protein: ASSLGFRSGVEKLF
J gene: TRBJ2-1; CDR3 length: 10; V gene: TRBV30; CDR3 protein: AWSAKDNEQF
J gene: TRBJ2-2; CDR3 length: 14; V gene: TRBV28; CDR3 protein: ASGTPGQISTGELF
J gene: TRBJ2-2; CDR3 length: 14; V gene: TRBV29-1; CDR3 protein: SVGTSGTGLTGELF
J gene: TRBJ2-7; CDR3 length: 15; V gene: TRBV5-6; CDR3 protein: ASSLGERRLAGAEQY
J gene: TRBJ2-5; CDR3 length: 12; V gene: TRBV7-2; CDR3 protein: ASSLNQGRETQY
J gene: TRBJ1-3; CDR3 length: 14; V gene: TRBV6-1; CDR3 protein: ASSEGVSSSGNTIY
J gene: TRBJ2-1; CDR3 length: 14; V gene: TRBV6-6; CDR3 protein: ASSTQLAGAEDEQF
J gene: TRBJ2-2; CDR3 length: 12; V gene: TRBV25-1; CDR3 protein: ASTTSGFTGELF
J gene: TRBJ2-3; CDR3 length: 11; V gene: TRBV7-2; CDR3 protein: ASSLALWDTQY
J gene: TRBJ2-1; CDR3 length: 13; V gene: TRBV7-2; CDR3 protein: ASSSPGLAQSEQF